This entry describes one TCR beta chain. This entry is derived from a study of blood T cell repertoires in COVID-19. Study summary: Spain, Italy and the United States supplied samples that represented acute and convalescent COVID-19. T cells, B-cell-depleted T cells, or PBMCs provided the cDNA or gDNA that served as material.

Authors' methods: Amplifying reference gene primers gave estimates of nucleated cell counts. Measured with immunoSEQ multiplex PCR; TCRdb has only the in-frame clones, and not every one. That table gives V, J and clone size, and the DNA gave D and trimming. The sample lists fewer than 35,000 clones; 90% to 95% were seen once. The CDR3 is 13 residues long. Trimming stripped 6 bases from V and 3 bases from J, with 8 bases between. Sequenced material: peripheral blood. The TCR was taken from a human donor in a cohort sampled during active COVID-19. This chain joins TRBV12-3 or TRBV12-4 and TRBJ2-2; TRBD1 might be the D (5 bases). In DNA form, the CDR3 reads TGTGCCAGCAGCATCAGGGACACCGGGGAGCTGTTTTTT. Translating it yields CASSIRDTGELFF.